A single sample is the source of the 9 T cell receptor beta chains below, sequenced in a study of T cell changes during pregnancy in multiple sclerosis. Clones were read by immunoSEQ multiplex PCR, and TCRdb kept only the in-frame ones, dropping some. The sample contains over 30,000 clones, 91% of which appear only once. This specimen consisted of CD8+ T cells from peripheral blood mononuclear cells, obtained in the second trimester of pregnancy. The receptors were gathered from a female donor in good health, enrolled as a control in a pregnancy study.

This rearrangement joins TRBV7-6 to TRBJ2-1, with D possibly matching TRBD2 (6 bases). CDR3 length: 15 amino acids. Trimming shortened V by 1 base and J by 3 bases, and 10 bases separated the two germline ends. Germline lookup yields CDR1 SGHVS and CDR2 FNYEAQ. The DNA for the CDR3 is TGTGCCAGCAGCTTAGGGGGTAGCGGCTACAATGAGCAGTTCTTC. Translating gives CASSLGGSGYNEQFF.

The V gene is TRBV6-5, the J gene TRBJ2-3; 8 bases are a match to TRBD1. Trimming removed 6 bases from V and 3 bases from J; junction bases left unmatched: 5. Germline CDR1 and CDR2: MNHEY and SVGAGI. CDR3 length equals 14 residues. The CDR3 region is CASSQTGATDTQYF. The DNA for the CDR3 is TGTGCCAGCAGCCAGACAGGGGCGACAGATACGCAGTATTTT.

The V call is TRBV7-9, the J call TRBJ1-1; TRBD1 aligns across 8 bases. The CDR3 length is 14 residues. CDR1 SEHNR and CDR2 FQNEAQ come from the germline V gene (reference sequence). V shed 5 bases, J shed 2 bases, and the junction held 4 bases outside the gene matches. CDR3 sequence (DNA): TGTGCCAGCAGCGATGGACAGGGTAACACTGAAGCTTTCTTT. Its protein product is CASSDGQGNTEAFF.

The chain carries TRBV7-2 and TRBJ1-5; TRBD1 is a possible D gene (5 bases). Germline V gene lookup returns CDR1 SGHTA and CDR2 FQGNSA. There are 15 residues in the CDR3. The V end lost 5 bases, the J end lost 0 bases, and 11 bases lay between the germline ends. The CDR3 sequence is CASSPRGGSNQPQHF. For the CDR3, the DNA is TGTGCCAGCAGCCCACGGGGGGGTAGCAATCAGCCCCAGCATTTT.

This sequence joins TRBV30 and TRBJ1-2; D is unclear. The V gene lost 5 bases and the J gene lost 8 bases, with 18 bases spanning the gap. CDR3 length: 13 amino acids. Looked up from germline, CDR1 is GTSNPN and CDR2 is SVGIG (reference sequence). The CDR3 nucleotides read TGTGCCTGGCGGTATACAGCTGGTGAGGGCTACACCTTC. Its translation: CAWRYTAGEGYTF.

The genes are TRBV6-5 and TRBJ1-1, with D hard to call. Germline lookup yields CDR1 MNHEY and CDR2 SVGAGI. The length of the CDR3 is 12 residues. Trimming removed 5 bases from V and 10 bases from J, with 14 bases in between. Here the CDR3 DNA reads TGTGCCAGCAGTCCCAACGGGTTGGGAGCTTTCTTT. It encodes CASSPNGLGAFF.

The chain recombines TRBV27 with TRBJ2-3, with TRBD2 as a possible D gene (6 bases). Germline CDR1 and CDR2: MNHEY and SMNVEV (reference sequence). This CDR3 has 13 amino acids. V shed 9 bases and J shed 6 bases, with 16 bases lying between them. The CDR3 coding sequence is TGTGCCAGTATCCAAAGCGCGGGGGATACGCAGTATTTT. Amino acid sequence: CASIQSAGDTQYF.

Worth noting for this clone: In the same sample, other DNA sequences code for this CDR3. The chain has TRBV30 and TRBJ2-3; 10 positions agree with TRBD2. The CDR3 spans 16 residues. Losses at the gene ends were 4 bases for V and 0 bases for J; bases not matched to a gene: 7. The germline gives CDR1 GTSNPN, CDR2 SVGIG (reference sequence). CDR3 nucleotide sequence: TGTGCCTGGATCAAGCGGGGGGGGACTAGCACAGATACGCAGTATTTT. Encoded protein: CAWIKRGGTSTDTQYF.

This clone was detected only a few times. The chain's CDR3 is CASSFHPVGNQPQHF. As DNA, the CDR3 is TGTGCCAGCAGTTTCCACCCGGTGGGCAATCAGCCCCAGCATTTT. This chain links TRBV27 with TRBJ1-5; D is ambiguous. The CDR3 contains 15 residues. Trimming stripped 3 bases from V and 2 bases from J, with 11 bases between. Germline V gene sequence: CDR1 MNHEY, CDR2 SMNVEV (reference sequence).